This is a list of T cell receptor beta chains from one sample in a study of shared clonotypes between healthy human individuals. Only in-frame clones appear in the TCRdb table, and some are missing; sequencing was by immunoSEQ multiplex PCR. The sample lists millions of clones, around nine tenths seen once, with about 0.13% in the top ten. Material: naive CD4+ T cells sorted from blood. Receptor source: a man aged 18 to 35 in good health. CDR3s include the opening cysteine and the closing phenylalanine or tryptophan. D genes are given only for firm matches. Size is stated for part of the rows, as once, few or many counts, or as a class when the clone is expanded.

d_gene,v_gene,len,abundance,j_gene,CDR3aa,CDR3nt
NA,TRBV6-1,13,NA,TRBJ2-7,CASSAGHLYEQYF,TGTGCCAGCAGTGCGGGACACCTCTACGAGCAGTACTTC
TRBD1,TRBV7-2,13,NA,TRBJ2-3,CASRYRGEDTQYF,TGTGCCAGCAGGTACAGGGGGGAGGATACGCAGTATTTT
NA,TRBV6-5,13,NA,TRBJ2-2,CASRKGTTGELFF,TGTGCCAGCCGGAAGGGTACCACCGGGGAGCTGTTTTTT
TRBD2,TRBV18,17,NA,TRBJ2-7,CASSPSLAGGLSYEQYF,TGTGCCAGCTCACCAAGCCTAGCGGGGGGCCTATCCTACGAGCAGTACTTC
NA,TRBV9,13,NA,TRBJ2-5,CASSVWDQETQYF,TGTGCCAGCAGCGTCTGGGACCAAGAGACCCAGTACTTC
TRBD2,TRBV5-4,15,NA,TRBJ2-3,CASSVAGGGTDTQYF,TGTGCCAGCAGCGTCGCGGGGGGGGGCACAGATACGCAGTATTTT
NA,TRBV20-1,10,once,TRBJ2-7,CSALELEQYF,TGCAGTGCTTTGGAGCTGGAGCAGTACTTC
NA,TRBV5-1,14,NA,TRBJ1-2,CASSLVVGVDGYTF,TGCGCCAGCAGCTTGGTAGTAGGGGTAGATGGCTACACCTTC
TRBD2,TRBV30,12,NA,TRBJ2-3,CAWSVGRDTQYF,TGTGCCTGGAGTGTCGGGAGGGATACGCAGTATTTT
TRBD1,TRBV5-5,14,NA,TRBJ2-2,CASSTGQGHGELFF,TGTGCCAGCAGCACTGGACAGGGCCACGGGGAGCTGTTTTTT
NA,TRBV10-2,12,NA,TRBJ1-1,CASRDPGTEAFF,TGCGCCAGCAGGGACCCTGGCACTGAAGCTTTCTTT
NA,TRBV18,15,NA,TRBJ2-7,CASSPYNTGPYEQYF,TGTGCCAGCTCACCGTACAATACGGGCCCCTACGAGCAGTACTTC
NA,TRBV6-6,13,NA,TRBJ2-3,CASSYGGTDTQYF,TGTGCCAGCAGTTATGGGGGTACGGATACGCAGTATTTT
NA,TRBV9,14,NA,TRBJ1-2,CASSVDRGFNGYTF,TGTGCCAGCAGCGTAGATAGAGGGTTTAATGGCTACACCTTC
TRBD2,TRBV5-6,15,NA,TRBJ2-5,CASSRPGLVGETQYF,TGTGCCAGCAGCCGGCCGGGACTAGTGGGGGAGACCCAGTACTTC
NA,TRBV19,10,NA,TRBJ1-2,CATQGPGYTF,TGTGCCACACAGGGTCCTGGCTACACCTTC
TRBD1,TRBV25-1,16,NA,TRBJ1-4,CASSESWDRTNEKLFF,TGTGCCAGCAGTGAATCTTGGGACAGAACTAATGAAAAACTGTTTTTT
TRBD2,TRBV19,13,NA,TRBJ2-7,CASSWQRDYEQYF,TGTGCCAGTAGTTGGCAGCGGGACTACGAGCAGTACTTC
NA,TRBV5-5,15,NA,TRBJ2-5,CASSLLSGQQETQYF,TGTGCCAGCAGCTTGTTGAGTGGGCAGCAAGAGACCCAGTACTTC
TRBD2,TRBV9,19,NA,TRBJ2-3,CASSVSTGDYVSGPATQYF,TGTGCCAGCAGCGTAAGCACCGGGGACTACGTATCGGGTCCCGCTACGCAGTATTTT
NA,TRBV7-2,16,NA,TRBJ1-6,CASTLVGSSYNSPLHF,TGTGCCAGCACCCTTGTCGGTAGCTCCTATAATTCACCCCTCCACTTT
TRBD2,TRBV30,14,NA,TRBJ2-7,CASGSGSLSYEQYF,TGTGCCTCGGGTAGCGGGAGCCTCTCCTACGAGCAGTACTTC
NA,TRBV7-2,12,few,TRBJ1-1,CASSPDRTEAFF,TGTGCCAGCAGCCCTGACAGGACTGAAGCTTTCTTT
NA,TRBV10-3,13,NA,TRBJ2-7,CAIKGGSSYEQYF,TGTGCCATCAAGGGGGGGAGCTCCTACGAGCAGTACTTC
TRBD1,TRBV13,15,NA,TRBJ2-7,CASSRSGQGLREQYF,TGTGCCAGCAGCCGCTCGGGACAGGGTTTGCGAGAGCAGTACTTC
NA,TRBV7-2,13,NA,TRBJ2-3,CASSRDSRDTQYF,TGTGCCAGCAGCCGGGACTCAAGGGATACGCAGTATTTT
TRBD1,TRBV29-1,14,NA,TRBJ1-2,CSVVSGGGGGGYTF,TGCAGCGTTGTTTCCGGAGGAGGGGGCGGAGGCTACACCTTC
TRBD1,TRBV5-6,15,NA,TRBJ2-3,CASSPTGGAGDTQYF,TGTGCCAGCAGCCCTACAGGGGGCGCCGGAGATACGCAGTATTTT
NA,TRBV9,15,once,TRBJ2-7,CASSVGAGGSYEQYF,TGTGCCAGCAGCGTCGGAGCTGGGGGGTCCTACGAGCAGTACTTC
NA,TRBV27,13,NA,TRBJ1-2,CASSLHIGGIYTF,TGTGCCAGCAGTTTACACATCGGGGGGATCTACACCTTC
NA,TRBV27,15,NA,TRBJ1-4,CASRYNRDANEKLFF,TGTGCCAGCCGGTATAACAGGGATGCTAATGAAAAACTGTTTTTT
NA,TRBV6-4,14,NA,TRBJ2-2,CASRKTGNTGELFF,TGTGCCAGCAGAAAAACAGGGAACACCGGGGAGCTGTTTTTT
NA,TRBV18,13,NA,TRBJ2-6,CASSPNGANVLTF,TGTGCCAGCTCACCGAATGGGGCCAACGTCCTGACTTTC